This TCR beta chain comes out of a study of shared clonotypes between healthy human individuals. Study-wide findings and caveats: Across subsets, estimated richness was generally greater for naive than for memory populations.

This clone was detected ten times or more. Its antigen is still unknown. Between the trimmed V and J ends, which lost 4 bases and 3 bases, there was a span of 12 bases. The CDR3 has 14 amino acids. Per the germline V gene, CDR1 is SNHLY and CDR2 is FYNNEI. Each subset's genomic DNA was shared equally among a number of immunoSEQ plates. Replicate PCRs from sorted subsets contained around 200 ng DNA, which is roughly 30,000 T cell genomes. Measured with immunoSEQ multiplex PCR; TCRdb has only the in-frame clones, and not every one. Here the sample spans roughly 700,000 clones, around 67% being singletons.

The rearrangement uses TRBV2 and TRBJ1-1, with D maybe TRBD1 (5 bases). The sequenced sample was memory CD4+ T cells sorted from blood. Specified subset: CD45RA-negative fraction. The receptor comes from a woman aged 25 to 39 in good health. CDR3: CASSGEGTDTEAFF. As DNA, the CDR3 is TGTGCCAGCAGTGGAGAGGGGACGGACACTGAAGCTTTCTTT. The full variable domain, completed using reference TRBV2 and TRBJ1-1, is EPEVTQTPSHQVTQMGQEVILRCVPISNHLYFYWYRQILGQKVEFLVSFYNNEISEKSEIFDDQFSVERPDGSNFTLKIRSTKLEDSAMYFCASSGEGTDTEAFFGQGTRLTVV.